One sample yielded the 26 T cell receptor beta chains listed below, sequenced in a study of cytomegalovirus exposure and HLA in healthy donors. 13 Jbeta primers and 60 Vbeta primers were used for the PCR. Generated by immunoSEQ multiplex PCR, the TCRdb table keeps only in-frame clones and is missing some. The specimen's table records over 100,000 clones. The sequencing sample was made of PBMCs. The source of these receptors is a woman between 35 and 50 years old in good health and CMV-seropositive.

J is TRBJ2-1 and V is TRBV7-3; weak D call: TRBD2 (5 bases). CDR1 and CDR2 (germline): SGHTA, FQGTGA. CDR3 length: 15 residues. V lost 8 bases and J lost 5, with 19 bases in between. The DNA for the CDR3 is TGTGCCAGCTCACGCCGGGTACCGGGGAACAATGAGCAGTTCTTC. Translating it yields CASSRRVPGNNEQFF.

J is TRBJ2-7 and V is TRBV18; 7 bases are a match to TRBD2. CDR3 size: 14 residues. Per germline, CDR1 KGHSH and CDR2 LQKENI. After removal of 5 bases from V and 2 bases from J, the junction contained 6 bases not matched to a gene. The DNA for the CDR3 is TGTGCCAGCTCATTCCGGGAGGCCCCCTACGAGCAGTACTTC. The encoded protein is CASSFREAPYEQYF.

V gene TRBV28 combines with J gene TRBJ1-2; the D gene is possibly TRBD1 (6 bases). CDR3 length: 14 amino acids. The V end lost 6 bases, the J end lost 1 base, and 12 bases lay between the germline ends. Per germline, CDR1 MDHEN and CDR2 SYDVKM. CDR3: CASRPQGYNYGYTF. In nucleotides, the CDR3 is TGTGCCAGCAGACCTCAGGGGTATAACTATGGCTACACCTTC.

The chain combines TRBV30 with TRBJ2-1; possible D gene TRBD2, 6 bases. Trimming shortened V by 0 bases and J by 1 base, and 7 bases separated the two germline ends. This CDR3 has 14 amino acids. Per the germline V gene, CDR1 is GTSNPN and CDR2 is SVGIG (reference sequence). The CDR3 bases are TGTGCCTGGAGTGTCGGAGGGTCCTACAATGAGCAGTTCTTC. This gives the protein CAWSVGGSYNEQFF. The full variable domain, rest sourced from reference TRBV30 and TRBJ2-1, is SQTIHQWPATLVQPVGSPLSLECTVEGTSNPNLYWYRQAAGRGLQLLFYSVGIGQISSEVPQNLSASRPQDRQFILSSKKLLLSDSGFYLCAWSVGGSYNEQFFGPGTRLTVL.

V gene TRBV6-5 combines with J gene TRBJ2-5; 8 positions match TRBD1. V shed 5 bases and J 2 bases; nucleotides not matched to a gene: 7. This CDR3 has 15 amino acids. Germline V gives CDR1 MNHEY, CDR2 SVGAGI. CDR3 sequence reads: CASSPDRGVQETQYF. The CDR3 coding sequence is TGTGCCAGCAGTCCCGACAGGGGAGTACAAGAGACCCAGTACTTC.

In DNA, the CDR3 is TGTGCCAGTAGTATCCGGGCACGGGGGACCCAGTACTTC. Protein: CASSIRARGTQYF. This chain joins TRBV19 and TRBJ2-5; tentative D call: TRBD2 (5 bases). CDR1 LNHDA and CDR2 SQIVND come from the germline V gene (reference sequence). V dropped 3 bases and J dropped 7 bases, with 12 bases sitting between them. CDR3 length: 13 amino acids.

The chain has TRBV27 and TRBJ2-1; 8 bases align to TRBD2. The CDR3 consists of 16 residues. The germline V gene has CDR1 MNHEY and CDR2 SMNVEV (reference sequence). V shed 1 base and J 2 bases; nucleotides not matched to a gene: 4. The DNA of the CDR3 is TGTGCCAGCAGTTTATTGGGACTAGGCACCTACAATGAGCAGTTCTTC. Its protein product is CASSLLGLGTYNEQFF.

The chain joins TRBV18 to TRBJ2-7, with D tentatively TRBD1 (5 bases). This CDR3 is built from 13 residues. Trimming removed 1 base at V and 6 bases at J, with 10 bases between. CDR1 is KGHSH and CDR2 is LQKENI in the germline V gene. CDR3 DNA: TGTGCCAGCTCACCACGCCAGGGTGGCGAGCAGTACTTC. It specifies CASSPRQGGEQYF.

The V call is TRBV10-2, the J call TRBJ1-5, with TRBD1 matching 9 bases. The ends lost 10 bases at V and 2 bases at J; junction bases unmatched: 6. Germline loops: CDR1 WSHSY, CDR2 SAAADI. The CDR3 is 14 residues long. The CDR3 DNA follows: TGCGCCACCTGGACAGGGGTCGGCAATCAGCCCCAGCATTTT. It encodes CATWTGVGNQPQHF.

The chain carries TRBV5-1 and TRBJ2-7; 7 bases fit TRBD2. V was clipped by 2 bases and J by 2 bases; unmatched bases: 13. The germline CDR1 and CDR2 sequences are SGHRS and YFSETQ. This CDR3 has 17 residues. As DNA, the CDR3 is TGCGCCAGCAGCTTCTTTCTGGCGGGAGTTGGAGCCTACGAGCAGTACTTC. Its translation: CASSFFLAGVGAYEQYF.

The rearrangement joins TRBV2 to TRBJ2-3; 9 bases are shared with TRBD2. The V gene's germline CDR1 is SNHLY and CDR2 FYNNEI. Unmatched junction bases numbered 13, after V lost 6 bases and J lost 6 bases. The CDR3 spans 16 residues. This chain's CDR3 is CASRSRELAGADTQYF. CDR3 in DNA: TGTGCCAGCAGGTCCAGGGAACTAGCGGGCGCGGATACGCAGTATTTT.

CDR3 protein: CASSMGGGPRDTEAFF. CDR3 coding DNA: TGTGCCAGTAGTATGGGGGGAGGCCCGAGGGACACTGAAGCTTTCTTT. This chain joins TRBV19 and TRBJ1-1; the D gene is possibly TRBD1 (5 bases). Trimming left V 3 bases short and J 3 bases short, with 17 bases between. This CDR3 comprises 16 residues. Germline CDR1 reads LNHDA; CDR2 reads SQIVND (reference sequence).

The chain uses TRBV7-8 and TRBJ1-2; 7 bases map to TRBD1. The germline CDR1 and CDR2 sequences are SGHVS and FQNEAQ. V was pared by 1 base and J by 5 bases, with 13 bases of the junction left unmatched. The CDR3 is 17 amino acids. The CDR3 bases are TGTGCCAGCAGCTTAGGGTTCGAGAGGGGGCGGAAGTATGGCTACACCTTC. Its translation: CASSLGFERGRKYGYTF.

The V call is TRBV5-4, the J call TRBJ2-2, with TRBD2 matching over 12 bases. This CDR3 has 18 residues. Trimming at V came to 4 bases and at J to 0 bases, leaving 7 bases not matched to a gene. Germline-derived CDR1 and CDR2 are SGHNT and YYREEE (reference sequence). CDR3 in amino acids: CASSDRTSGASNTGELFF. CDR3 sequence (DNA): TGTGCCAGCAGCGATAGGACTAGCGGGGCTTCGAACACCGGGGAGCTGTTTTTT.

CDR3 coding DNA: TGTGCCAGCAGCTTAGCACCACTACGACTAGCGGGAGGGCCGAGGGGGACCCAGTACTTC. As protein: CASSLAPLRLAGGPRGTQYF. The chain has TRBV7-8 and TRBJ2-5; 14 bases are shared with TRBD2. V trimming: 0 bases; J trimming: 7 bases; junction bases outside the gene matches: 16. The CDR3 is 20 amino acids. In germline, CDR1 is SGHVS, CDR2 FQNEAQ.

The rearrangement joins TRBV9 to TRBJ1-3; 7 bases align to TRBD1. The junction had 5 bases not matched to a gene; V was cut back by 3 bases and J by 2 bases. CDR1 is SGDLS, CDR2 YYNGEE, per germline. This CDR3 region has 15 residues. CDR3 loop: CASSAGDRPGNTIYF. The CDR3 DNA follows: TGTGCCAGCAGCGCGGGGGACAGACCTGGAAACACCATATATTTT.

The chain carries TRBV25-1 and TRBJ1-1; 9 nucleotides align to TRBD1. Germline values: CDR1 MGHDK, CDR2 SYGVNS. V lost 6 bases, J lost 0 bases, and 2 bases stayed unmatched. This CDR3 is 14 amino acids long. The CDR3 reads CASRDRGLNTEAFF. Here the CDR3 DNA reads TGTGCCAGCAGGGACAGGGGACTGAACACTGAAGCTTTCTTT.

The CDR3 nucleotides are TGTGCCAGCAACCTGGGGGGGGCTGGGGCCAACGTCCTGACTTTC. Its translation: CASNLGGAGANVLTF. The chain has TRBV2 and TRBJ2-6; 7 bases are a match to TRBD2. CDR3 size: 15 residues. Germline assignment: CDR1 SNHLY and CDR2 FYNNEI. Trimming cost V 7 bases and J 2 bases; bases outside gene matches: 5. Together with reference TRBV2 and TRBJ2-6, the CDR3 gives the full variable domain: EPEVTQTPSHQVTQMGQEVILRCVPISNHLYFYWYRQILGQKVEFLVSFYNNEISEKSEIFDDQFSVERPDGSNFTLKIRSTKLEDSAMYFCASNLGGAGANVLTFGAGSRLTVL.

This CDR3 reads CASARTGMNTEAFF. CDR3 bases: TGCGCCAGCGCTCGGACAGGAATGAACACTGAAGCTTTCTTT. This chain links TRBV5-1 with TRBJ1-1; 7 positions agree with TRBD1. The CDR3 spans 14 residues. The J segment lost 0 bases and the V segment lost 7 bases, leaving 6 bases of the junction unmatched. Looked up from germline, CDR1 is SGHRS and CDR2 is YFSETQ.

The chain couples TRBV7-2 to TRBJ2-1; D remains ambiguous. This CDR3 spans 15 amino acids. Germline V gene lookup returns CDR1 SGHTA and CDR2 FQGNSA. Trimming removed 3 bases at V and 0 bases at J, with 9 bases between. Written as DNA, the CDR3 is TGTGCCAGCAGCTTTATAGTAAGCTCCTACAATGAGCAGTTCTTC. Protein product: CASSFIVSSYNEQFF.

The V and J genes are TRBV29-1 and TRBJ1-1; D is perhaps TRBD1 (5 bases). Germline loops: CDR1 SQVTM, CDR2 ANQGSEA. Trimming removed 2 bases at V and 9 bases at J, with 10 bases between. This CDR3 comprises 11 residues. As DNA, the CDR3 is TGCAGCGTTGAAAAAGGGACTAAAGCTTTCTTT. Its translation: CSVEKGTKAFF.

The J gene is TRBJ2-7, the V gene TRBV14; 10 bases are a match to TRBD1. Trimming cost V 3 bases and J 7 bases; bases outside gene matches: 12. This CDR3 region has 16 residues. CDR1 and CDR2 (germline): SGHDN, FVKESK. The DNA of the CDR3 is TGTGCCAGCAGCCATCGTAGACAGGGGGCTTTATGGGAGCAGTACTTC. It specifies CASSHRRQGALWEQYF.

This chain joins TRBV7-3 and TRBJ2-3; TRBD2 matches at 10 bases. Germline CDR1 reads SGHTA; CDR2 reads FQGTGA. The CDR3 runs 14 residues. The J segment lost 5 bases and the V segment lost 5 bases, leaving 4 bases of the junction unmatched. The CDR3 DNA reads TGTGCCAGCAGCCGCGGACTAGCGGTAGATACGCAGTATTTT. Translated: CASSRGLAVDTQYF.

The V call is TRBV7-2, the J call TRBJ2-7; 11 positions match TRBD2. Germline V CDR1 and CDR2: SGHTA, FQGNSA. After removal of 5 bases from V and 6 bases from J, the junction contained 12 bases not matched to a gene. CDR3 length equals 16 residues. This CDR3 reads CASSPGLAGSSVEQYF. The CDR3 nucleotides are TGTGCCAGCAGCCCCGGACTAGCGGGTTCCTCGGTCGAGCAGTACTTC. Filled out from reference TRBV7-2 and TRBJ2-7, the complete variable domain reads GAGVSQSPSNKVTEKGKDVELRCDPISGHTALYWYRQSLGQGLEFLIYFQGNSAPDKSGLPSDRFSAERTGGSVSTLTIQRTQQEDSAVYLCASSPGLAGSSVEQYFGPGTRLTVT.

The V and J genes are TRBV28 and TRBJ1-4, with 7 bases that match TRBD1. After removal of 3 bases from V and 7 bases from J, the junction contained 5 bases not matched to a gene. This CDR3 is built from 14 residues. Germline V gene lookup returns CDR1 MDHEN and CDR2 SYDVKM. The CDR3 is CASSFRDSREKLFF. In DNA, the CDR3 is TGTGCCAGCAGTTTCCGGGACAGTCGTGAAAAACTGTTTTTT.

The V gene is TRBV25-1, the J gene TRBJ2-5; 13 positions agree with TRBD2. Germline lookup yields CDR1 MGHDK and CDR2 SYGVNS. This CDR3 is built from 16 residues. The V gene end was trimmed by 7 bases and the J gene end by 5 bases; junction bases not matched to a gene: 10. In DNA, the CDR3 is TGTGCCAGCACTACTGGACTAGCGGGAGCCGGGGAGACCCAGTACTTC. Its protein is CASTTGLAGAGETQYF.